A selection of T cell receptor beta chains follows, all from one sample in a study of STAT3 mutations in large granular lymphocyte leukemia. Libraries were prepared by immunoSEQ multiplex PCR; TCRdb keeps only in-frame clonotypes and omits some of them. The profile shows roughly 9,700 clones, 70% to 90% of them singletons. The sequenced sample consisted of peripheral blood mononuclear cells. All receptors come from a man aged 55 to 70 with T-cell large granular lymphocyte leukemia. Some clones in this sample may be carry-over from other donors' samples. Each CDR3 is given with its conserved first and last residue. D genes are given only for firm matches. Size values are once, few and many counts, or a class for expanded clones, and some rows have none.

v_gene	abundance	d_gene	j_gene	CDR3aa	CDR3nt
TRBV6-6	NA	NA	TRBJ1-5	CASRQGRNQPQHF	TGTGCCAGCAGACAGGGTAGAAATCAGCCCCAGCATTTT
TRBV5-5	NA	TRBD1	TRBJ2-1	CASSADRSSYNEQFF	TGTGCCAGCAGCGCGGACAGGAGCTCCTACAATGAGCAGTTCTTC
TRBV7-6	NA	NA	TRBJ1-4	CASSLGTPHANEKLFF	TGTGCCAGCAGCTTAGGTACCCCCCACGCTAATGAAAAACTGTTTTTT
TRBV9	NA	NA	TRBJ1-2	CASSPPVGGGRYGYTF	TGTGCCAGCAGCCCTCCCGTGGGGGGGGGCAGATATGGCTACACCTTC
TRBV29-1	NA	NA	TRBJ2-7	CSARSSYEQYF	TGCAGCGCCCGAAGCTCCTACGAGCAGTACTTC
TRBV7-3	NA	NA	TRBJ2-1	CASSSGIEQFF	TGTGCCAGCAGCTCCGGGATTGAGCAGTTCTTC
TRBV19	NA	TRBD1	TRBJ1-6	CASTRQGTSPLHF	TGTGCCAGTACACGACAGGGAACGTCACCCCTCCACTTT
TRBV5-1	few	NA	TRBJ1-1	CASTLLQGEAFF	TGCGCCAGCACCCTACTTCAGGGTGAAGCTTTCTTT
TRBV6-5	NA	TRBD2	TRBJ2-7	CASAGWDYYEQYF	TGTGCCAGCGCGGGGTGGGACTACTACGAGCAGTACTTC
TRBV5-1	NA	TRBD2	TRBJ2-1	CASSVTSGGYNEQFF	TGCGCCAGCAGCGTAACTAGCGGAGGGTACAATGAGCAGTTCTTC
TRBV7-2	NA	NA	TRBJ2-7	CASSLRGGTEQYF	TGTGCCAGCAGCTTACGAGGAGGAACCGAGCAGTACTTC
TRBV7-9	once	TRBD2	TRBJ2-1	CASSRVGDYPNNEQFF	TGTGCCAGCAGCCGGGTGGGGGACTACCCAAACAATGAGCAGTTCTTC
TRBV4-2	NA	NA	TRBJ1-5	CASSQVTTAGAGIQPQHF	TGTGCCAGCAGCCAAGTCACAACGGCGGGGGCTGGGATTCAGCCCCAGCATTTT
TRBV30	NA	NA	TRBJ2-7	CAFSPSYEQYF	TGTGCCTTCAGTCCCTCCTACGAGCAGTACTTC
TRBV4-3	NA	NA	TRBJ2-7	CASSQELRGPYEQYF	TGCGCCAGCAGCCAAGAGTTGCGGGGCCCCTACGAGCAGTACTTC
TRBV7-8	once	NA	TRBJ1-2	CASSLGGGGNGYTF	TGTGCCAGCAGCTTAGGGGGAGGAGGTAATGGCTACACCTTC
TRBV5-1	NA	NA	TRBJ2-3	CASSLLGGADTQYF	TGCGCCAGCAGCTTGCTCGGCGGCGCAGATACGCAGTATTTT
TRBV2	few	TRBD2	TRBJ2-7	CASGRLAGGFEQYF	TGTGCCAGCGGCCGGCTAGCGGGAGGGTTCGAGCAGTACTTC
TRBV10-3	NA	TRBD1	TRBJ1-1	CAISNRGNTEAFF	TGTGCCATCAGTAACAGGGGGAACACTGAAGCTTTCTTT
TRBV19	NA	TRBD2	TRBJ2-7	CASSIGSGAYYEQYF	TGTGCCAGTAGTATTGGTAGCGGGGCCTACTACGAGCAGTACTTC
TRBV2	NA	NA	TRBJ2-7	CASRGTFSYEQYF	TGTGCCAGCAGGGGGACATTCTCCTACGAGCAGTACTTC
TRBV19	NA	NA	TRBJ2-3	CASSRTDTQYF	TGTGCCAGTAGTCGCACAGATACGCAGTATTTT
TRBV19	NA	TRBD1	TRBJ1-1	CASSGQGRTEAFF	TGTGCCAGTAGTGGACAGGGAAGGACTGAAGCTTTCTTT
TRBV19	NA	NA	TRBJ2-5	CASRQAGETQYF	TGTGCCAGTAGGCAAGCGGGAGAGACCCAGTACTTC
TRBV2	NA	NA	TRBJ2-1	CASRLYNEQFF	TGTGCCAGCAGACTCTACAATGAGCAGTTCTTC
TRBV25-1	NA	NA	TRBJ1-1	CASSERLAAFF	TGTGCCAGCAGTGAACGACTCGCAGCTTTCTTT
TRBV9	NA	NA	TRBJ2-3	CASSVQAGRQDTQYF	TGTGCCAGCAGCGTCCAGGCGGGAAGACAAGATACGCAGTATTTT
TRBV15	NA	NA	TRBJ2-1	CATSSKSGQYRDEQFF	TGTGCCACCAGCAGCAAGAGCGGTCAATATCGGGATGAGCAGTTCTTC
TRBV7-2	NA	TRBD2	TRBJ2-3	CASSLVRTSGTDTQYF	TGTGCCAGCAGCTTAGTTCGGACTAGCGGCACAGATACGCAGTATTTT
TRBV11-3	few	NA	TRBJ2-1	CASSGRGNEQFF	TGTGCCAGCAGCGGAAGGGGGAATGAGCAGTTCTTC
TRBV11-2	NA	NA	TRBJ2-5	CASSLGRTETQYF	TGTGCCAGCAGCTTGGGCCGGACGGAGACCCAGTACTTC
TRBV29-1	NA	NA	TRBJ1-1	CSVGQRQPMNTEAFF	TGCAGCGTTGGTCAGCGGCAGCCGATGAACACTGAAGCTTTCTTT
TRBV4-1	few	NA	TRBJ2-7	CASSRTTSGDEQYF	TGCGCCAGCAGCCGGACCACATCAGGGGACGAGCAGTACTTC
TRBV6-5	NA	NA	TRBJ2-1	CASSSLGVSSQDEQFF	TGTGCCAGCAGTTCCCTAGGGGTATCCTCACAAGATGAGCAGTTCTTC
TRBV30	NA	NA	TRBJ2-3	CAWSGGWTDTQYF	TGTGCCTGGAGTGGGGGGTGGACAGATACGCAGTATTTT
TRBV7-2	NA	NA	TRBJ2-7	CASSLVSAAAYEQYF	TGTGCCAGCAGCTTAGTCTCGGCAGCCGCCTACGAGCAGTACTTC